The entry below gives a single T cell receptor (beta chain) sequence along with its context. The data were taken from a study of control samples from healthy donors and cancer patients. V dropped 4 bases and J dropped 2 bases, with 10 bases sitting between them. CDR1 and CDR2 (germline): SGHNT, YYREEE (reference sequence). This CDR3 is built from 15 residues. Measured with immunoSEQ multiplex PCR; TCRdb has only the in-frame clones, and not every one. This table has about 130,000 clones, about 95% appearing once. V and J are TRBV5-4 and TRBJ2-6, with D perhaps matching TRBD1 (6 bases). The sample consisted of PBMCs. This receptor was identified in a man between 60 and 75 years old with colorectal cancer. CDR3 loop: CASSRGTPGANVLTF. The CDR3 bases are TGTGCCAGCAGCCGAGGGACACCTGGGGCCAACGTCCTGACTTTC.